A single count supports the clone carrying this T cell receptor (beta chain). Its matching antigen is unknown. Naive CD8 isolation took CD45RO-negative cells positively selected for CCR7 and excluded terminally differentiated effector memory CD45RA+ cells. This sample was taken from a study of shared clonotypes between healthy human individuals. Findings and limits, study-wide: Sampling covered blood only; tissue repertoires likely differ. Shared across a few donors were 5% to 6% of the naive CD4 clonotypes.

The assay was immunoSEQ multiplex PCR, and TCRdb's table has in-frame clones only and misses some. The table has about 1.9 million clones, approximately 92% seen once; the top ten hold roughly 1.7%. CDR1 and CDR2 (germline): WSHSY, SAAADI. This CDR3 has 16 amino acids. V was clipped by 6 bases and J by 7 bases, with 24 bases between them. Sequenced material: naive CD8+ T cells from PBMCs. The source of this sequence is a man younger than 35 in good health. Some clones in this sample may be carry-over from other donors' samples. J is TRBJ1-2 and V is TRBV10-2; D uncertain. CDR3 amino acids: CASRALLVEGISGYTF. CDR3 nucleotide sequence: TGCGCCAGCAGGGCCCTCCTGGTGGAGGGAATCAGTGGCTACACCTTC.